This TCR beta chain emerged from a study of blood T cell repertoires in COVID-19. The CDR3 totals 17 residues. V lost 3 bases, J lost 3 bases, and 6 bases stayed unmatched. CDR1 and CDR2 (germline): SNHLY, FYNNEI. Profiled with immunoSEQ multiplex PCR; TCRdb holds only in-frame clones, not every one. This table has 360,000 or so clones, nearly 90% appearing once. The sequenced sample consisted of PBMCs or T cells enriched from blood (not recorded which). The chain carries TRBV2 and TRBJ2-3; the match to TRBD2 covers 13 bases. The receptor was derived from a woman between 25 and 40 years old who had recovered from COVID-19. The CDR3 loop reads CASSDGTSGVKTDTQYF. The CDR3 nucleotides are TGTGCCAGCAGTGATGGGACTAGCGGGGTCAAAACAGATACGCAGTATTTT.